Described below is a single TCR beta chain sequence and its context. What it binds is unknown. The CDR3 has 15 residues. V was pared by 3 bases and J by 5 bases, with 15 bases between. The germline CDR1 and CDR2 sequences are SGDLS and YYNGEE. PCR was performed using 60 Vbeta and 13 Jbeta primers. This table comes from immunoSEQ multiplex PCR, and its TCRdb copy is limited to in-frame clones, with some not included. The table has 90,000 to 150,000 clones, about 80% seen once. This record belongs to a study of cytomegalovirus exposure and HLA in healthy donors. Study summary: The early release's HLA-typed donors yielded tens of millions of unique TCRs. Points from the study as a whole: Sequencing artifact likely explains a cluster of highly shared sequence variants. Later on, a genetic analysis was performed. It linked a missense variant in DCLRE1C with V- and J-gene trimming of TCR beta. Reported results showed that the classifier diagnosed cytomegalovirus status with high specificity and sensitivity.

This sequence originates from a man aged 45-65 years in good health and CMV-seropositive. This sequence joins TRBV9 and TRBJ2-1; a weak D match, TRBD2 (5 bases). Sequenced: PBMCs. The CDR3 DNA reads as TGTGCCAGCAGCGCCGACTACCGCCGAGACAATGAGCAGTTCTTC. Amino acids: CASSADYRRDNEQFF.